This T cell receptor (beta chain) is drawn from a study of blood T cells in healthy people across ages. The V end was cut by 4 bases, the J end by 1 base, with 18 bases between. Germline V gene lookup returns CDR1 MDHEN and CDR2 SYDVKM. CDR3 length: 17 amino acids. Points on this clonotype: What it binds is not known.

Together with a sample-barcoded 5' primer, a J-beta primer mix was included in a second PCR lasting about 7 to 12 cycles. Via MiXCR, TCRdb re-called the 5' RACE reads, giving one row per CDR3 protein. The profile shows more than 900,000 distinct CDR3 sequences, about 23% of them singletons. Study-level points and caveats: Older age went with lower TCR beta diversity per million T cells, in a roughly linear way. Comparison with aged donors showed that long-lived donors had more naive CD4+ cells and higher diversity.

A further study also used this sample, focusing on T cells of mothers and their children. From that second work: Among related mother-child pairs, overlap was slightly higher than in unrelated pairs, though not significantly.

The sequencing input was blood. The receptor was isolated from a girl aged 2 to 9 in good health. The chain joins TRBV28 to TRBJ2-3, with D hard to call. The CDR3 DNA follows: TGTGCCAGCAGTTACTCAACTTCTCGTTTTGGCACAGATACGCAGTATTTT. Translated, it gives CASSYSTSRFGTDTQYF.